The T cell receptor beta chain under discussion was sequenced for a study of shared clonotypes between healthy human individuals. Study at large: Donors had three CD4 naive, three CD4 memory, two CD8 naive and one CD8 memory plate apiece. Overall study findings and caveats: A few donors had roughly 5% of their naive CD4 clonotypes in common.

Points on this clone: Its antigen is currently unknown.

In the authors' workflow: ImmunoSEQ junction-only sequences lacked quality scores, so their filtering differed. The method was immunoSEQ multiplex PCR; TCRdb's version includes in-frame clones alone and lacks a portion of them. Clone size and the V and J calls come from that table; the DNA yielded D and trimming. The data hold under 2.5 million clones, with 85% to 95% observed a single time. The CDR3 has 15 amino acids. Trimming stripped 5 bases from V and 3 bases from J, with 14 bases between. Germline CDR1 reads SGHVS; CDR2 reads FQNEAQ. The chain is built from TRBV7-8 and TRBJ2-1, with a tentative D call TRBD2 (6 bases). The sample was naive CD4+ T cells from PBMCs. Subset indicated: CD45RA+ positively selected. The TCR comes from a man between 18 and 29 years old in good health. Some clones in this sample may be carry-over from other donors' samples. The CDR3 loop reads CASSRVGGVYNEQFF. The DNA for the CDR3 is TGTGCCAGCAGCCGAGTCGGGGGAGTCTACAATGAGCAGTTCTTC.